Listed here are 14 T cell receptor beta chains from one sample, sequenced in a study of cytomegalovirus exposure and HLA in healthy donors. Profiled with immunoSEQ multiplex PCR; TCRdb holds only in-frame clones, not every one. The profile shows roughly 60,000 clones, 90% to 95% of them singletons. Sequenced material: PBMCs. The receptors here all came from a woman aged 30 to 39 in good health and CMV-seronegative.

The V and J genes are TRBV7-3 and TRBJ2-2, with a possible D match to TRBD2 (5 bases). Trimming pared 4 bases from V and 4 bases from J, leaving 13 bases between. This CDR3 has 15 amino acids. CDR1 and CDR2 from the germline V gene are SGHTA and FQGTGA. The CDR3 coding sequence is TGTGCCAGCAGCTCCTCGCTGGGAGCCACCGGGGAGCTGTTTTTT. Translation gives CASSSSLGATGELFF.

This clone was detected only once. The CDR3 region has the DNA TGTGCCAGCAGCTCGACCACTAGCGGGAGTCGCAATGAGCAGTTCTTC. This translates into CASSSTTSGSRNEQFF. V is TRBV2 and J is TRBJ2-1; 11 bases fit TRBD2. The germline V gene has CDR1 SNHLY and CDR2 FYNNEI. V gave up 6 bases and J gave up 6 bases; unmatched junction bases: 10. The CDR3 is 16 residues long.

The chain uses TRBV10-1 and TRBJ2-5; no definite D call. Looked up from germline, CDR1 is WNHNN and CDR2 is SYGVQD (reference sequence). The CDR3 covers 16 residues. Trimming took off 2 bases at V and 1 base at J, with 14 bases between the two ends. CDR3 sequence: CASSEKIRRFQETQYF. Written as DNA, the CDR3 is TGCGCCAGCAGTGAGAAGATTCGGCGGTTCCAAGAGACCCAGTACTTC.

The chain is built from TRBV19 and TRBJ1-2, with 8 bases fitting TRBD1. Germline V lookup: CDR1 LNHDA, CDR2 SQIVND (reference sequence). This CDR3 spans 13 amino acids. After removal of 9 bases from V and 2 bases from J, the junction contained 5 bases not matched to a gene. The DNA for the CDR3 is TGTGCCAGAAAGACAGGGGAGAACTATGGCTACACCTTC. Protein sequence: CARKTGENYGYTF.

The rearrangement uses TRBV6-1 and TRBJ2-7; no clear D. CDR3 length: 11 residues. Looked up from germline, CDR1 is MNHNS and CDR2 is SASEGT. V was cut by 7 bases and J by 3 bases, with 7 bases left in between. CDR3 coding DNA: TGTGCCAGCACAGGCTACTACGAGCAGTACTTC. Protein sequence: CASTGYYEQYF.

The CDR3 region is CASSLSAGFTGELFF. DNA of the CDR3: TGTGCCAGCAGCCTCTCCGCAGGGTTCACCGGGGAGCTGTTTTTT. The V call is TRBV7-8, the J call TRBJ2-2; TRBD1 might be the D (5 bases). Per germline, CDR1 SGHVS and CDR2 FQNEAQ. V lost 5 bases to trimming and J lost 4 bases, with 14 bases between them. This CDR3 spans 15 amino acids.

The chain links TRBV19 to TRBJ2-7; possible D gene TRBD1, 5 bases. The V and J ends lost 3 bases and 6 bases respectively, with 12 bases between them. In germline, CDR1 is LNHDA, CDR2 SQIVND (reference sequence). The CDR3 sequence is 13 residues long. The CDR3 nucleotides are TGTGCCAGTAGTATTACAGGCTGGGGCGAGCAGTACTTC. Translation: CASSITGWGEQYF. Together with reference TRBV19 and TRBJ2-7, the CDR3 gives the full variable domain: DGGITQSPKYLFRKEGQNVTLSCEQNLNHDAMYWYRQDPGQGLRLIYYSQIVNDFQKGDIAEGYSVSREKKESFPLTVTSAQKNPTAFYLCASSITGWGEQYFGPGTRLTVT.

This chain uses TRBV27 with TRBJ1-1; 7 bases fit TRBD1. Germline-derived CDR1 and CDR2 are MNHEY and SMNVEV (reference sequence). Unmatched junction bases numbered 16, after V lost 6 bases and J lost 0 bases. The CDR3 loop spans 18 amino acids. The CDR3 is CASSDAVPGGKVNTEAFF. Here the CDR3 DNA reads TGTGCCAGCAGCGACGCCGTCCCAGGGGGTAAGGTGAACACTGAAGCTTTCTTT.

The chain links TRBV7-2 to TRBJ2-7, with D possibly being TRBD1 (5 bases). Germline V gene lookup returns CDR1 SGHTA and CDR2 FQGNSA. V lost 1 base, J lost 0 bases, and 13 bases lay in between. The CDR3 extends over 16 amino acids. DNA of the CDR3: TGTGCCAGCAGCTTAGGCCCAGGGATGAGCTCCTACGAGCAGTACTTC. As protein: CASSLGPGMSSYEQYF.

The V gene is TRBV18, the J gene TRBJ1-1; the match to TRBD1 covers 7 bases. Germline values: CDR1 KGHSH, CDR2 LQKENI. This CDR3 is built from 15 residues. The junction had 2 bases not matched to a gene; V was cut back by 0 bases and J by 1 base. The CDR3 sequence: CASSPPGQQNTEAFF. DNA for the CDR3: TGTGCCAGCTCACCACCGGGACAGCAGAACACTGAAGCTTTCTTT. Complete variable domain (other parts from reference TRBV18 and TRBJ1-1): NAGVMQNPRHLVRRRGQEARLRCSPMKGHSHVYWYRQLPEEGLKFMVYLQKENIIDESGMPKERFSAEFPKEGPSILRIQQVVRGDSAAYFCASSPPGQQNTEAFFGQGTRLTVV.

This chain uses TRBV9 with TRBJ2-3, with TRBD2 identical over 12 bases. This CDR3 region has 19 residues. The junction had 8 bases not matched to a gene; V was cut back by 0 bases and J by 0 bases. Looked up from germline, CDR1 is SGDLS and CDR2 is YYNGEE. DNA of the CDR3: TGTGCCAGCAGCGTAGATTCCTGGACTAGCGGGACTAGCACAGATACGCAGTATTTT. Protein product: CASSVDSWTSGTSTDTQYF.

V is TRBV25-1 and J is TRBJ2-3, with D tentatively TRBD1 (5 bases). The V and J ends lost 9 bases and 0 bases respectively, with 13 bases between them. The CDR3 has 14 amino acids. The germline gives CDR1 MGHDK, CDR2 SYGVNS. In nucleotides, the CDR3 is TGTGCCAGTCAACAGGAGTGGAGCACAGATACGCAGTATTTT. Residues: CASQQEWSTDTQYF.

On this clone: One end of the junction fails to match germline, which may point to a read error. The rearrangement joins TRBV19 to TRBJ2-7; D is unresolved. Germline lookup yields CDR1 LNHDA and CDR2 SQIVND (reference sequence). The CDR3 is 14 amino acids. CDR3 in DNA: TGTGCCAGTAGGATAGAAGATAGCTCCTACGAGCAGTACTTC. Protein: CASRIEDSSYEQYF.

V usage is TRBV7-9 and J usage is TRBJ2-7; 9 bases line up with TRBD1. V was clipped by 5 bases and J by 3 bases; unmatched bases: 11. This CDR3 has 16 residues. Per germline, CDR1 SEHNR and CDR2 FQNEAQ (reference sequence). The DNA for the CDR3 is TGTGCCAGCAGCATAGAGACAGGGGGTAAGGACTACGAGCAGTACTTC. Residues: CASSIETGGKDYEQYF.